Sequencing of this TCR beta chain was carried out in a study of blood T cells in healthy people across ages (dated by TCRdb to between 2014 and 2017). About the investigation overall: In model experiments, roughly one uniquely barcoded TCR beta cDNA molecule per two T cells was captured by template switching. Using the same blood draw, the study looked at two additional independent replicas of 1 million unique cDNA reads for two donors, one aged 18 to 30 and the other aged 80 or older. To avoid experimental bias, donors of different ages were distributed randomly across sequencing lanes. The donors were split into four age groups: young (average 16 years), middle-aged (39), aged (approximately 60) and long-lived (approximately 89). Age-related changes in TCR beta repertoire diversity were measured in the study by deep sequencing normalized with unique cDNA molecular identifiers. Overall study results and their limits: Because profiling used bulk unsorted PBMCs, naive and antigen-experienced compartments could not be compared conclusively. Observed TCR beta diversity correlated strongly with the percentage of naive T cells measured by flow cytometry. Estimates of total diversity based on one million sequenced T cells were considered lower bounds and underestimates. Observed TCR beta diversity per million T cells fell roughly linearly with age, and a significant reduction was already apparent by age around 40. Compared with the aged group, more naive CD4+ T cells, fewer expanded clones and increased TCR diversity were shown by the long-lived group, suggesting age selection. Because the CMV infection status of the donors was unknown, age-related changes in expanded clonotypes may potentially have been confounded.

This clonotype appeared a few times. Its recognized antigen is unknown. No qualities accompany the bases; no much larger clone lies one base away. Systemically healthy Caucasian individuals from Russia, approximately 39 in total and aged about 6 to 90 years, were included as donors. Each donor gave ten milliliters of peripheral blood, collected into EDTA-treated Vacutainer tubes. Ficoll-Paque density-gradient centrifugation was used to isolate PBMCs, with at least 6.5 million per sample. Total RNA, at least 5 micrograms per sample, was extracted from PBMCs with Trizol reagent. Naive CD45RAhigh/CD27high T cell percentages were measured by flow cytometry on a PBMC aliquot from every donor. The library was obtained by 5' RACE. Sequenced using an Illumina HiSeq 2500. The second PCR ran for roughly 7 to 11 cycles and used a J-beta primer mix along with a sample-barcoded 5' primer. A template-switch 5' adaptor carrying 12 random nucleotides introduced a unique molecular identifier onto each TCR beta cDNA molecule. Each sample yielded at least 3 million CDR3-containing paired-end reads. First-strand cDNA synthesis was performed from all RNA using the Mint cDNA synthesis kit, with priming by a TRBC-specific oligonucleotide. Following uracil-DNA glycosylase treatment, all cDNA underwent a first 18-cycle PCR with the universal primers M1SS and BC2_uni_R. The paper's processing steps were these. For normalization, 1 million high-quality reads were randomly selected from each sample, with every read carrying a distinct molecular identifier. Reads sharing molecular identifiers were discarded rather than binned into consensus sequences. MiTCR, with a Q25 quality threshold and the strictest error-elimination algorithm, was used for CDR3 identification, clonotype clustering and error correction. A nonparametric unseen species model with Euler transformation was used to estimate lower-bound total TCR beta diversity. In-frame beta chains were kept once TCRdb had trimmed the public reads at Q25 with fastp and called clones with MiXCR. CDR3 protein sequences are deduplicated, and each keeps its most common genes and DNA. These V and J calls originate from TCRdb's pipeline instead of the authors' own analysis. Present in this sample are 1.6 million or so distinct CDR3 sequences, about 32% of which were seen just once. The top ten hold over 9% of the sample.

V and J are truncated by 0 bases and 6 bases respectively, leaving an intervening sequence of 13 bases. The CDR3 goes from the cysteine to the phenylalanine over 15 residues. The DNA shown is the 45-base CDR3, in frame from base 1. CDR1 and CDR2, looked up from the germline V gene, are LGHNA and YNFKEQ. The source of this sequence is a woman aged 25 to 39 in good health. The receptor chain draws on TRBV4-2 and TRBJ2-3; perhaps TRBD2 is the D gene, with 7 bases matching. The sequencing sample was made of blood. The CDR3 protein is CASSQDRGGGDTQYF. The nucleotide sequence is TGTGCCAGCAGCCAAGATAGGGGGGGAGGGGATACGCAGTATTTT.